This T cell receptor (beta chain) was documented in a study of low-dose radiotherapy and immunotherapy resistance in tumors. Looking at the study overall: Participants in Cohort 2 were given 1 Gy per fraction every two weeks, for 13 Gy over 26 weeks. Intravenous administration to patients comprised nivolumab at 240 mg every two weeks and ipilimumab at 1 mg/kg every six weeks.

Primers used for first-strand cDNA, a TRAV- and TRBV-specific set, covered both alpha and beta chains. Amplification, which lasted approximately 20 PCR cycles, used a constant-region primer and V-primer adapter to amplify TCRs. TCRdb used MiXCR to reprocess the reads, holding one entry per CDR3 protein. This sample has roughly 54,000 distinct CDR3 sequences, with under 30% found just once. Details on this clonotype: Only one base separates this from a far larger clonotype, so it likely reflects a read error.

Specified time point: before trial treatment. Donors were given nivolumab, ipilimumab, aspirin, low-dose cyclophosphamide and low-dose radiotherapy. Trimming shortened V by 0 bases and J by 7 bases, and 20 bases separated the two germline ends. Germline assignment: CDR1 SGDLS and CDR2 YYNGEE. The CDR3 loop spans 16 amino acids. This rearrangement joins TRBV9 to TRBJ2-7; D may be TRBD1 or TRBD2 (6 bases each). The origin of this receptor is a male donor with prostate cancer. The starting material was PBMCs, obtained before treatment. The CDR3 region is CASSVVEGGVLDEQYF. Written as DNA, the CDR3 is TGTGCCAGCAGCGTAGTGGAGGGGGGCGTGCTCGATGAGCAGTACTTC.